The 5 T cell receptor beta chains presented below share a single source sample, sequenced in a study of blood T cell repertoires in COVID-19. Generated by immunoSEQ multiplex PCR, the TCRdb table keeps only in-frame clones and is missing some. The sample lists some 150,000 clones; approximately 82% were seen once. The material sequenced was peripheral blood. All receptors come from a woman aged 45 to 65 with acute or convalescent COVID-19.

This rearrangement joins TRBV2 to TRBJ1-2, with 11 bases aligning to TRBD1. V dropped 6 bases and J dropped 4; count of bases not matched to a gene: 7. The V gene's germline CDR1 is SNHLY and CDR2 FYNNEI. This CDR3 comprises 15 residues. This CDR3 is CASSPPGTGGYGYTF. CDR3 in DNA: TGTGCCAGCAGCCCCCCCGGGACAGGGGGCTATGGCTACACCTTC.

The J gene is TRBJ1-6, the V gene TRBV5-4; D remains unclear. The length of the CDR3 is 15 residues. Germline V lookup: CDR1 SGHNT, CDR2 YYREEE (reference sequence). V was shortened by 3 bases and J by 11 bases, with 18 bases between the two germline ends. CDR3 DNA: TGTGCCAGCAGCTCCCAGGAGGGTTTTTTGACACCCCTCCACTTT. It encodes CASSSQEGFLTPLHF.

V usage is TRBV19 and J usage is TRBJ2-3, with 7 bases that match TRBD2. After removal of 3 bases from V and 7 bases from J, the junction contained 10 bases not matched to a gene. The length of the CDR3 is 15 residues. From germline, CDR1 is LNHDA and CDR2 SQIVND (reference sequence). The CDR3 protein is CASSIPSGARYTQYF. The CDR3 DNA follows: TGTGCCAGTAGTATTCCAAGCGGGGCCCGCTATACGCAGTATTTT.

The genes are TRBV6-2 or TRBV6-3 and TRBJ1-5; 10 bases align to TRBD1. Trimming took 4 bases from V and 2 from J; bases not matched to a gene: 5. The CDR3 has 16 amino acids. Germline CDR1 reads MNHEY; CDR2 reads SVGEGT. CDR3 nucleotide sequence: TGTGCCAGCAGTTTGACAGGGGGCGGTGGCAATCAGCCCCAGCATTTT. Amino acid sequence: CASSLTGGGGNQPQHF.

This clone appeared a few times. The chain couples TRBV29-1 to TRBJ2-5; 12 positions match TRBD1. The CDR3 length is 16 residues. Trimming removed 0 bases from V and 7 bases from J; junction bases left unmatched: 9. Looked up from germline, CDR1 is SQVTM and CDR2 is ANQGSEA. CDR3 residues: CSVEDRGTGGLGTQYF. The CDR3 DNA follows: TGCAGCGTTGAAGATCGGGGGACAGGGGGCCTAGGGACCCAGTACTTC.